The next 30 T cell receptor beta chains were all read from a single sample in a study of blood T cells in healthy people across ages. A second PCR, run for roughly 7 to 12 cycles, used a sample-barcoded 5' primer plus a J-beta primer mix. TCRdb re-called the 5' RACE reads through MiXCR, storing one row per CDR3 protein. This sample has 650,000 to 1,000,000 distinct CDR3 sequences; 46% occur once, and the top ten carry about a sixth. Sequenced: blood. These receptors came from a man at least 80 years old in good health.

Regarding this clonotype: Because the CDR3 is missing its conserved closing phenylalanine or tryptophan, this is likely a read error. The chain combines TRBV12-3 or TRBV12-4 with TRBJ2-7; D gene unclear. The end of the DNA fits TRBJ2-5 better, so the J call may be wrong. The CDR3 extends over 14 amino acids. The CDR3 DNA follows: TGTGCCAGCAGTGCACGGACGGACGGGGAGACCCAGTACCTC. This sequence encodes CASSARTDGETQYL.

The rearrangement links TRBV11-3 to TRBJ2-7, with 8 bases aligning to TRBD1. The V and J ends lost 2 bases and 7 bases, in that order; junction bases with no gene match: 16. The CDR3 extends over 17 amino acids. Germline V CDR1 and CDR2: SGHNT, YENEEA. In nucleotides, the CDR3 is TGTGCCAGCAGCTTATCGACCTTCGGACAGGGCTACAATGAGCAGTACTTC. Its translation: CASSLSTFGQGYNEQYF.

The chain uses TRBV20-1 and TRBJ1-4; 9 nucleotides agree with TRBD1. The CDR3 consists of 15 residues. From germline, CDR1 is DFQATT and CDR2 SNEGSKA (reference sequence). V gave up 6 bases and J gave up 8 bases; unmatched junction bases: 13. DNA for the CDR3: TGCAGTGCCCGCTTTCCGGGACAGGGTGGCGAAAAACTGTTTTTT. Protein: CSARFPGQGGEKLFF.

The CDR3 is CASSGVGGRTDTQYF. CDR3 coding DNA: TGTGCCAGCAGCGGGGTGGGGGGGCGCACAGATACGCAGTATTTT. J is TRBJ2-3 and V is TRBV9; TRBD2 is a possible D gene (7 bases). Per the germline V gene, CDR1 is SGDLS and CDR2 is YYNGEE. V shed 3 bases and J shed 1 base, with 12 bases lying between them. The CDR3 loop spans 15 amino acids.

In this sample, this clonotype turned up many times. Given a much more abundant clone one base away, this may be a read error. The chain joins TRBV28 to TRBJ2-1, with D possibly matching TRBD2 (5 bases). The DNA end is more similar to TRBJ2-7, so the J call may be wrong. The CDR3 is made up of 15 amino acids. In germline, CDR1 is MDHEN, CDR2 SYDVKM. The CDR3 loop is CASTPVLVSYNEQYF. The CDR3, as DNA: TGTGCCAGCACCCCGGTACTAGTCTCCTACAATGAGCAGTACTTC.

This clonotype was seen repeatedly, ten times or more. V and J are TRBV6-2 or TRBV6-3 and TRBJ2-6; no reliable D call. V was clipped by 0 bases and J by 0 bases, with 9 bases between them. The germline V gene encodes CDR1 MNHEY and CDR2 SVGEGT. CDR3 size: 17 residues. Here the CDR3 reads CASSYSDGHSGANVLTF. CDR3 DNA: TGTGCCAGCAGTTACTCTGATGGTCACTCTGGGGCCAACGTCCTGACTTTC.

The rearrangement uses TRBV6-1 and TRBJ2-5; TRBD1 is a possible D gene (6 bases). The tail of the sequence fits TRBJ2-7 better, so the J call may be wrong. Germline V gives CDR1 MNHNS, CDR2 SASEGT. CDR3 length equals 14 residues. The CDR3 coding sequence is TGTGCCAGCAGGGGTACTACAGGGATCTACGAGCAGTACTTC. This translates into CASRGTTGIYEQYF.

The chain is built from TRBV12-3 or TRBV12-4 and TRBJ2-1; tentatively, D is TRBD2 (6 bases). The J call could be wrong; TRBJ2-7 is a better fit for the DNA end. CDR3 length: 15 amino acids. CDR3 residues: CASRGDFGSYNEQYF. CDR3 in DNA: TGTGCCAGCAGGGGGGACTTCGGCTCCTACAATGAGCAGTACTTC.

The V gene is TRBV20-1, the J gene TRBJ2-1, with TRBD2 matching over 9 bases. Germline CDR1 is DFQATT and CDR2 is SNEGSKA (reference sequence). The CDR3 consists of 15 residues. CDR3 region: CSLPDIAGDHNEQFF. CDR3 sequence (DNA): TGCAGCCTACCGGATATAGCGGGGGACCACAATGAGCAGTTCTTC.

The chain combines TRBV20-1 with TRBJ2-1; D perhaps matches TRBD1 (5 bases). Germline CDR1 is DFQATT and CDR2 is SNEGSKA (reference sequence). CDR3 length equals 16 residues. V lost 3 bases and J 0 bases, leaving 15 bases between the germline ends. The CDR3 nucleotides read TGCAGTGCTAGCCCCAGGGAACCCAGCTCCTACAATGAGCAGTTCTTC. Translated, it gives CSASPREPSSYNEQFF.

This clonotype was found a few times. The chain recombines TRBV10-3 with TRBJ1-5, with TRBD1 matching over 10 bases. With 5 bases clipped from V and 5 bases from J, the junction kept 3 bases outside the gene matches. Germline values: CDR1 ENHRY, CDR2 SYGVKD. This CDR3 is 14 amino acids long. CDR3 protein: CAISPGQGYQPQHF. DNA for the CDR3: TGTGCCATCAGTCCGGGACAGGGGTATCAGCCCCAGCATTTT.

CDR3 nucleotides: TGTGCCAGCAGCTTAGGGACAGGGAGTTGGGAGACCCAGTACTTC. Encoded protein: CASSLGTGSWETQYF. The chain is built from TRBV7-6 and TRBJ2-5, with 8 bases lining up with TRBD1. The germline V gene has CDR1 SGHVS and CDR2 FNYEAQ. The J segment lost 5 bases and the V segment lost 1 base, leaving 6 bases of the junction unmatched. The CDR3 covers 15 residues.

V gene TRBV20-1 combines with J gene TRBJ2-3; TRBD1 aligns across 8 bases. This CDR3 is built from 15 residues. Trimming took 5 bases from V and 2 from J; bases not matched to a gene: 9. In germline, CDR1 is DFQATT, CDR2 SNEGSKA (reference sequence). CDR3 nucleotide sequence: TGCAGTGCTCCGACGATACAGGGGGACACAGATACGCAGTATTTT. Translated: CSAPTIQGDTDTQYF.

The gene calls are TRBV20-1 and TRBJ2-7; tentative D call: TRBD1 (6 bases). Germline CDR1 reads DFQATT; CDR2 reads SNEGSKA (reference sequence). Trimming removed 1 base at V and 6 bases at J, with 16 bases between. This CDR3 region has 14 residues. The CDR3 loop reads CSARAGTGPGEQYF. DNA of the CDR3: TGCAGTGCTAGAGCCGGCACAGGGCCTGGCGAGCAGTACTTC.

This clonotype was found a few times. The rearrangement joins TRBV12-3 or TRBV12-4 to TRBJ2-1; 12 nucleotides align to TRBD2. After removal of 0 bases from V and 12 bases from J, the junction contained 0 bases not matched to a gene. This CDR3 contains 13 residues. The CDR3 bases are TGTGCCAGCAGTTTAGCGACTAGCGGGAGGCAGTTCTTC. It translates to CASSLATSGRQFF.

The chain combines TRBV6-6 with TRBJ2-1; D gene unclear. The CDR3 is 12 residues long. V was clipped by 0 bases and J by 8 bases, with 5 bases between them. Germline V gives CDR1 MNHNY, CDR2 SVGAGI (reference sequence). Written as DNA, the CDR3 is TGTGCCAGCAGTTACTCCGGTCATGAGCAGTTCTTC. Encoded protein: CASSYSGHEQFF.

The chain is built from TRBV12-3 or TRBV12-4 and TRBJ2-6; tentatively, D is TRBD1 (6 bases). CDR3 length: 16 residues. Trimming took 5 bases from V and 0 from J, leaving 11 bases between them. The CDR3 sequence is CASSPKDSSGANVLTF. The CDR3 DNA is TGTGCCAGCAGTCCAAAGGACAGCTCTGGGGCCAACGTCCTGACTTTC.

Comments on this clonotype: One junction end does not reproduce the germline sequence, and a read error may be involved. The CDR3 nucleotides read TGTGCCAACAGCTTAAGGAGCGGTTTCCCCGGAGATACGCAGTATTTT. This translates into CANSLRSGFPGDTQYF. The chain links TRBV7-3 to TRBJ2-3; tentative D call: TRBD2 (5 bases). The CDR3 has 16 residues. Germline CDR1 reads SGHTA; CDR2 reads FQGTGA.

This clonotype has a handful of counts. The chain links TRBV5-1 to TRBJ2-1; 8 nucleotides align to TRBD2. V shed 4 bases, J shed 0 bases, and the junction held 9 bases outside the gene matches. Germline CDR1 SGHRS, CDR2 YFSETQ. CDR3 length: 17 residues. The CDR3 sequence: CASSTWGSGNSYNEQFF. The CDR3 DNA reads TGCGCCAGCAGCACCTGGGGTAGCGGGAACTCCTACAATGAGCAGTTCTTC.

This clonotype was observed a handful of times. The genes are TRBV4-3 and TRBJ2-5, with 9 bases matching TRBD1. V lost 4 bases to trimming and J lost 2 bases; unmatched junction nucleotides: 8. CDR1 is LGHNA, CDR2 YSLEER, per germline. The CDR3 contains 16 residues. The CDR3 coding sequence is TGCGCCAGCAGCCCCGGATTGGGACAGGGACAAGAGACCCAGTACTTC. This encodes CASSPGLGQGQETQYF.

The CDR3 here is CASSLGEPYSNQPQHF. In DNA, the CDR3 is TGCGCCAGCAGCTTGGGGGAGCCATATAGCAATCAGCCCCAGCATTTT. The gene calls are TRBV5-1 and TRBJ1-5; D unclear. Germline CDR1 and CDR2: SGHRS and YFSETQ. The CDR3 length is 16 residues. Between the trimmed V and J ends, which lost 0 bases and 0 bases, there was a span of 10 bases. The variable domain in full, with the rest retrieved from reference TRBV5-1 and TRBJ1-5, is KAGVTQTPRYLIKTRGQQVTLSCSPISGHRSVSWYQQTPGQGLQFLFEYFSETQRNKGNFPGRFSGRQFSNSRSEMNVSTLELGDSALYLCASSLGEPYSNQPQHFGDGTRLSIL.

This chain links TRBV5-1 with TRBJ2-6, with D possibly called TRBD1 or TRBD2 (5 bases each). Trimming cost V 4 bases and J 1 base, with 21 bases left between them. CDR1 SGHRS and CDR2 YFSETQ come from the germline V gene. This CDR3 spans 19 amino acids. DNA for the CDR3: TGCGCCAGCAGCCAAGATGGGGGACCCCTTTCTTCTGGGGCCAACGTCCTGACTTTC. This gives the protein CASSQDGGPLSSGANVLTF. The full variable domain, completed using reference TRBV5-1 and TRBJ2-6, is KAGVTQTPRYLIKTRGQQVTLSCSPISGHRSVSWYQQTPGQGLQFLFEYFSETQRNKGNFPGRFSGRQFSNSRSEMNVSTLELGDSALYLCASSQDGGPLSSGANVLTFGAGSRLTVL.

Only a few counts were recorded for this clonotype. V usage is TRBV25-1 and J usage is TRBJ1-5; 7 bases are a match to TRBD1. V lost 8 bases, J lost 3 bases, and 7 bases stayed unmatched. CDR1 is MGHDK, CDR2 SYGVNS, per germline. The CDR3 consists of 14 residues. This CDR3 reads CASLRDSINQPQHF. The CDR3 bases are TGTGCCAGCCTCCGGGACAGCATCAATCAGCCCCAGCATTTT.

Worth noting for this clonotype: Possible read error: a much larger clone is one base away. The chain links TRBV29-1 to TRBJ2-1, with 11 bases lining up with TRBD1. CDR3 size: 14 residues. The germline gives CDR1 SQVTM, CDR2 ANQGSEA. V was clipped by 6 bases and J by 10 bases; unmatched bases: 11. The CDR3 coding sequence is TGCAGCGTCCGCTGGACAGGGGGCTTATACGAGCAGTTCTTC. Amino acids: CSVRWTGGLYEQFF.

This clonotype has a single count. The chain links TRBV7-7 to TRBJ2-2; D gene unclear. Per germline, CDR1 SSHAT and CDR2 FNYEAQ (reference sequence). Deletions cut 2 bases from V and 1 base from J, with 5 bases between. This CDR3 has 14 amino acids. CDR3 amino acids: CASSLSQNTGELFF. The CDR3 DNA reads TGTGCCAGCAGCTTATCTCAGAACACCGGGGAGCTGTTTTTT. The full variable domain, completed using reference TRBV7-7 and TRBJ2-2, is GAGVSQSPRYKVTKRGQDVTLRCDPISSHATLYWYQQALGQGPEFLTYFNYEAQPDKSGLPSDRFSAERPEGSISTLTIQRTEQRDSAMYRCASSLSQNTGELFFGEGSRLTVL.

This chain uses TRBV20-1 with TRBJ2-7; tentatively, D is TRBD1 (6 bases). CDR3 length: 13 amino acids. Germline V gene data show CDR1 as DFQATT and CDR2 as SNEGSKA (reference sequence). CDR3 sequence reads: CGGGTLDSYEQYF. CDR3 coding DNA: TGCGGTGGGGGCACGTTGGACTCCTACGAGCAGTACTTC.

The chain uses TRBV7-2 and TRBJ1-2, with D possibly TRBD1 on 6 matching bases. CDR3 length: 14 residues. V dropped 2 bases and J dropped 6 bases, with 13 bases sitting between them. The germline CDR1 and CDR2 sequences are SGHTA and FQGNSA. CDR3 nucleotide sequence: TGTGCCAGCAGCTTACCGTACAACAGGGATGGCTACACCTTC. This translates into CASSLPYNRDGYTF.

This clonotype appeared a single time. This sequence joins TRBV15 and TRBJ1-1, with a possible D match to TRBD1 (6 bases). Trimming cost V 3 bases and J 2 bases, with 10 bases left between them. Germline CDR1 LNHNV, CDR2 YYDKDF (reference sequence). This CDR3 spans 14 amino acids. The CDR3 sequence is CATSRGQINTEAFF. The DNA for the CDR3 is TGTGCCACCAGCAGGGGACAAATAAACACTGAAGCTTTCTTT.

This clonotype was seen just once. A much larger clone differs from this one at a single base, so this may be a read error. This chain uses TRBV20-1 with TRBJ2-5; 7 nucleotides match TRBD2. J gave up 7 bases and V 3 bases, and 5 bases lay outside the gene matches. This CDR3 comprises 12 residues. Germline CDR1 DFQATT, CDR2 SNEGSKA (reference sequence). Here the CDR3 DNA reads TGCAGTGCTAGGAGCCAGCGGGGGACCCAGTACTTC. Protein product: CSARSQRGTQYF.

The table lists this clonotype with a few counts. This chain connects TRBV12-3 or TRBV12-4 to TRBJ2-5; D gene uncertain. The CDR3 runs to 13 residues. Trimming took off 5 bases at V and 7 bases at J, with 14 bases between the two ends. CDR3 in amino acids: CASSLSEVGTQYF. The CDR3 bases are TGTGCCAGCAGTCTCTCGGAAGTGGGGACCCAGTACTTC.